Listed below are T cell receptor beta chains from one sample, sequenced in a study of naive and memory T cell subsets. TCRdb fed the UMI-ligation and nested PCR reads into MiXCR, producing one record per CDR3 protein. The sample has some 150,000 distinct CDR3 sequences; approximately 15% are singletons. Sample: naive CD4+ T cells from blood. The receptors derive from a human donor in good health. The CDR3 runs from the conserved cysteine through the conserved F or W. The order of the fields is D gene, clone size, V gene, J gene, CDR3 protein, CDR3 DNA. The D gene is left open where the match is weak. For some rows the clone size is stated as once, few or many, or as a class when expanded; others skip it.

>TRBD1|few|TRBV6-2/TRBV6-3|TRBJ2-3
CASEPGQIYSDTQYF
TGTGCCAGCGAACCGGGACAGATATACTCAGATACGCAGTATTTT
>TRBD1|-|TRBV29-1|TRBJ2-3
CSVVGTGGGSDPSTDTQYF
TGCAGCGTTGTAGGTACAGGGGGCGGGAGCGACCCTAGCACAGATACGCAGTATTTT
>-|-|TRBV18|TRBJ2-1
CASSPSEGSYNEQFF
TGTGCCAGCTCACCCAGCGAGGGCTCCTACAATGAGCAGTTCTTC
>-|few|TRBV6-1|TRBJ2-7
CASSEGSSYEQYF
TGTGCCAGCAGTGAGGGCAGCTCCTACGAGCAGTACTTC
>-|-|TRBV5-5|TRBJ2-5
CASSPAGGRRETQYF
TGTGCCAGCAGCCCGGCCGGGGGGCGTCGAGAGACCCAGTACTTC
>TRBD1|few|TRBV6-5|TRBJ2-3
CASSRDRAAQYF
TGTGCCAGCAGTAGGGACAGGGCGGCGCAGTATTTT
>TRBD2|-|TRBV3-1|TRBJ2-1
CASRTSSKGLAGPNEQFF
TGTGCCAGCCGAACCTCATCGAAGGGACTAGCGGGTCCAAATGAGCAGTTCTTC
>TRBD1|-|TRBV6-2/TRBV6-3|TRBJ2-5
CASSYSPQGAKKTQYF
TGTGCCAGCAGTTACTCGCCACAGGGGGCGAAGAAGACCCAGTACTTC
>TRBD1|few|TRBV11-2|TRBJ2-5
CASSVTGQGQETQYF
TGTGCCAGCAGCGTAACCGGACAGGGTCAAGAGACCCAGTACTTC
>-|-|TRBV5-1|TRBJ2-3
CASSLDLDTQYF
TGCGCCAGCAGTCTAGACCTAGATACGCAGTATTTT
>-|few|TRBV11-2|TRBJ2-4
CASSLDYWAGDISKNIQYF
TGTGCCAGCAGCTTAGATTATTGGGCGGGGGACATTAGCAAAAACATTCAGTACTTC
>-|-|TRBV21-1|TRBJ2-4
CASSKSPAGNIQYF
TGTGCCAGCAGCAAATCGCCAGCAGGGAACATTCAGTACTTC
>-|few|TRBV6-1|TRBJ1-1
CASGRTEAFF
TGTGCCAGCGGGCGGACTGAAGCTTTCTTT
>TRBD1|-|TRBV28|TRBJ2-6
CATLRGTGVLWGANVLTF
TGTGCCACCCTGCGGGGGACAGGGGTTTTGTGGGGGGCCAACGTCCTGACTTTC
>TRBD2|few|TRBV3-1|TRBJ2-7
CASSQMTSGRGEQYF
TGTGCCAGCAGCCAGATGACTAGCGGGAGGGGCGAGCAGTACTTC
>TRBD1|few|TRBV29-1|TRBJ1-2
CSVSGTGGNYGYTF
TGCAGCGTTTCCGGTACAGGGGGCAACTATGGCTACACCTTC
>-|-|TRBV20-1|TRBJ1-1
CSASREGKGYTEAFF
TGCAGTGCTAGCCGCGAGGGAAAAGGGTACACTGAAGCTTTCTTT
>TRBD1|few|TRBV5-1|TRBJ1-4
CASRRDRVNEKLFF
TGCGCCAGCAGACGGGACAGGGTAAATGAAAAACTGTTTTTT
>-|few|TRBV6-2/TRBV6-3|TRBJ2-3
CASRTLVSDTQYF
TGTGCCAGCAGAACACTAGTTTCAGATACGCAGTATTTT
>TRBD2|few|TRBV6-2/TRBV6-3|TRBJ2-7
CASSGLAGGEQYF
TGTGCCAGCAGCGGACTAGCGGGAGGCGAGCAGTACTTC
>-|few|TRBV29-1|TRBJ2-7
CSVEDRGREDDEQYF
TGCAGCGTTGAAGATAGGGGCAGGGAAGACGACGAGCAGTACTTC
>TRBD2|-|TRBV5-4|TRBJ2-7
CASSLGTSGVEQYF
TGTGCCAGCAGCTTGGGGACTAGCGGGGTCGAGCAGTACTTC
>-|-|TRBV7-6|TRBJ2-5
CASSGYYSRETQYF
TGTGCCAGCAGCGGGTACTACAGTCGAGAGACCCAGTACTTC
>-|-|TRBV14|TRBJ1-1
CASRTGANTEAFF
TGTGCCAGCAGGACCGGAGCGAACACTGAAGCTTTCTTT
>-|-|TRBV28|TRBJ1-4
CASSLEDGAEKLFF
TGTGCCAGCAGTTTGGAGGACGGTGCGGAAAAACTGTTTTTT
>-|-|TRBV11-3|TRBJ2-1
CASSSRWGGEQFF
TGTGCCAGCAGCTCACGGTGGGGAGGTGAGCAGTTCTTC
>TRBD1|-|TRBV5-1|TRBJ1-2
CASSSAGQGTGGHTF
TGCGCCAGCAGCTCCGCCGGACAGGGAACAGGTGGCCACACCTTC
>TRBD1|-|TRBV14|TRBJ2-5
CASSQEREGQKEQETQYF
TGTGCCAGCAGCCAAGAAAGAGAGGGACAGAAAGAGCAAGAGACCCAGTACTTC
>TRBD2|once|TRBV20-1|TRBJ2-3
CSAPRLAVTSADTQYF
TGCAGTGCCCCGAGGCTAGCGGTGACTAGCGCAGATACGCAGTATTTT
>-|-|TRBV5-1|TRBJ1-2
CASSLKADVQSTF
TGCGCCAGCAGCTTGAAGGCAGACGTGCAGTCCACCTTC
>-|few|TRBV25-1|TRBJ2-6
CASSPLSGANVLTF
TGTGCCAGCAGTCCGTTATCTGGGGCCAACGTCCTGACTTTC
>-|few|TRBV2|TRBJ1-1
CASSRQMYLEAFF
TGTGCCAGCAGCAGACAGATGTACCTTGAAGCTTTCTTT